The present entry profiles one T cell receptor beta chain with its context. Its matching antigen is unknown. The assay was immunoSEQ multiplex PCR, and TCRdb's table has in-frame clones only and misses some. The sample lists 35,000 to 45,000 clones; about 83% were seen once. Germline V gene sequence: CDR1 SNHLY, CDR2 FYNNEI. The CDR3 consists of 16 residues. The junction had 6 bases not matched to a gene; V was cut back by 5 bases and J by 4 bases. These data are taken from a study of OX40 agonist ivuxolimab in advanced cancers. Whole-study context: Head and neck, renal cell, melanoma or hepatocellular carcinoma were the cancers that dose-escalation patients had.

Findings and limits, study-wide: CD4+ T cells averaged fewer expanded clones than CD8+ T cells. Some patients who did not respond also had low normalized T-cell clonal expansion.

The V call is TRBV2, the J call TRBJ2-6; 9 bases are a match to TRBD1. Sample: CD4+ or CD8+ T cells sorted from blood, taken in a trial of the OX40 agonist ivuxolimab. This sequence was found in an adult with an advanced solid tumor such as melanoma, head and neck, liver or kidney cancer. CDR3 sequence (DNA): TGTGCCAGCAGTTTGACAGGGGGAACCGGGGCCAACGTCCTGACTTTC. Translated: CASSLTGGTGANVLTF.